The rows below give T cell receptor beta chains drawn from one sample of a study of control samples from healthy donors and cancer patients. Clones were read by immunoSEQ multiplex PCR, and TCRdb kept only the in-frame ones, dropping some. The data show over 150,000 clones, approximately 94% seen once. Specimen: blood. All receptors derive from a woman younger than 35 in good health. CDR3s include the opening cysteine and the closing phenylalanine or tryptophan. The D gene is left open where the match is weak. Expanded clones get a size class; other rows say once, few or many, or leave the size out.

abundance | j_gene | d_gene | v_gene | CDR3nt | CDR3aa
- | TRBJ2-7 | TRBD2 | TRBV4-2 | TGTGCCAGCAGCCAAGAAGGGACTAGCATTTACGAGCAGTACTTC | CASSQEGTSIYEQYF
- | TRBJ1-5 | - | TRBV7-2 | TGTGCCAGCAGCCTCGAGTATAGCAATCAGCCCCAGCATTTT | CASSLEYSNQPQHF
- | TRBJ1-4 | TRBD1 | TRBV7-2 | TGTGCCAGCAGCTCGGGACGGACAGGGTTCGAAAAACTGTTTTTT | CASSSGRTGFEKLFF
- | TRBJ1-2 | - | TRBV6-6 | TGTGCCAGCAGTTACTCGATGGGCTACACCTTC | CASSYSMGYTF
- | TRBJ1-2 | TRBD1 | TRBV4-2 | TGTGCCACCCTAAAGAGGGGGACAGCTCTTTTCTATGGCTACACCTTC | CATLKRGTALFYGYTF
- | TRBJ2-3 | - | TRBV10-1 | TGCGCCAGCAGTGAGGGGGCCAGGGGATGGGGAGATACGCAGTATTTT | CASSEGARGWGDTQYF
- | TRBJ1-2 | - | TRBV4-3 | TGCGCCAGCAGCCAAGATAGTGGATTAGAGCGGCCGTATGGCTACACCTTC | CASSQDSGLERPYGYTF
- | TRBJ2-1 | TRBD1 | TRBV28 | TGTGCCAGCAGTTTAACGGCACAGGGGGCGCAGAGAAATGAGCAGTTCTTC | CASSLTAQGAQRNEQFF
- | TRBJ2-3 | TRBD1 | TRBV7-6 | TGTGCCAGCAGCTATGGACAGGGGGCAACAGATACGCAGTATTTT | CASSYGQGATDTQYF
- | TRBJ1-6 | TRBD1 | TRBV19 | TGTGCCAGTAGCAGGACAGGGGTCCATTCACCCCTCCACTTT | CASSRTGVHSPLHF
- | TRBJ1-3 | - | TRBV6-5 | TGTGCCAGCAGTCGTTCTGGGGGCCCTGGAAACACCATATATTTT | CASSRSGGPGNTIYF
once | TRBJ1-3 | - | TRBV19 | TGTGCCAGTAGTGGAGGGGTTACTGGAAACACCATATATTTT | CASSGGVTGNTIYF
- | TRBJ2-1 | TRBD2 | TRBV18 | TGTGCCAGCTCACCAGGGACTAGCGGGTCTTACTACAATGAGCAGTTCTTC | CASSPGTSGSYYNEQFF
- | TRBJ1-5 | - | TRBV10-3 | TGTGCCATCAGTGATAGTCATCAGCCCCAGCATTTT | CAISDSHQPQHF
- | TRBJ1-5 | - | TRBV6-5 | TGTGCCAGCACCCTGGACAGAAACAATCAGCCCCAGCATTTT | CASTLDRNNQPQHF
- | TRBJ1-6 | - | TRBV3-1/TRBV3-2 | TGTGCCAGCAGCCCAACGACAGGACGTTCACCCCTCCACTTT | CASSPTTGRSPLHF
- | TRBJ1-3 | - | TRBV27 | TGTGCCAGCAGTTCCCATTTCTCCTCTGGAAACACCATATATTTT | CASSSHFSSGNTIYF
- | TRBJ1-1 | TRBD1 | TRBV27 | TGTGCCAGCAGGTGGACAGGGCTAGGTTATTCGTTGGTGGTGGACACTGAAGCTTTCTTT | CASRWTGLGYSLVVDTEAFF
- | TRBJ2-5 | - | TRBV7-8 | TGTGCCAGCAACGCCGGGACGAATCTGCTGGAGACCCAGTACTTC | CASNAGTNLLETQYF
- | TRBJ2-1 | - | TRBV15 | TGTGCCACCAGCAGACATCAAACTAATGACCCTAGCTTTAGGTTCTTC | CATSRHQTNDPSFRFF
- | TRBJ2-7 | TRBD2 | TRBV7-2 | TGTGCCAGCAGCCTAGGGGAGAGGTCTAGCGGGGCTTCCTACGAGCAGTACTTC | CASSLGERSSGASYEQYF
- | TRBJ1-5 | - | TRBV7-2 | TGTGCCAGCAGCACTCGGGCGGGGGGTGGTCAGCCCCAGCATTTT | CASSTRAGGGQPQHF
- | TRBJ2-2 | TRBD2 | TRBV11-2 | TGTGCCAGCAGCTCGGGAGGATGGGAGGTGAAAACCGGGGAGCTGTTTTTT | CASSSGGWEVKTGELFF
- | TRBJ1-5 | - | TRBV9 | TGTGCCAGCAGCCCCCGGACGGGGCTAGGGCCCCAGCATTTT | CASSPRTGLGPQHF
once | TRBJ2-3 | TRBD1 | TRBV7-9 | TGTGCCAGCAGCTTAACGGGACAGATCACAGATACGCAGTATTTT | CASSLTGQITDTQYF
- | TRBJ2-7 | - | TRBV5-4 | TGTGCCAGCAGCTTTGGCGGGGAGGTCCCCTACGAGCAGTACTTC | CASSFGGEVPYEQYF
few | TRBJ2-7 | - | TRBV5-4 | TGTGCCAGCAGCCCTGGAGGAAGGTTAGGAGAGCAGTACTTC | CASSPGGRLGEQYF
- | TRBJ2-5 | - | TRBV7-8 | TGTGCCAGCAGCCGGGACAACCAAGAGACCCAGTACTTC | CASSRDNQETQYF
- | TRBJ2-7 | - | TRBV11-2 | TGTGCCAGCAGCTTATCTGGAGAGCAGTACTTC | CASSLSGEQYF